This TCR beta chain stems from a study of control samples from healthy donors and cancer patients. This CDR3 comprises 16 residues. CDR1 LGHNA and CDR2 YNFKEQ come from the germline V gene. V lost 0 bases and J lost 10; bases outside the gene matches: 5. Sequencing was performed with immunoSEQ multiplex PCR; in TCRdb, only in-frame clones are kept and a portion is missing. The data hold about 150,000 clones, with more than 85% observed a single time. This receptor was taken from a woman in her 40s in good health. V and J are TRBV4-2 and TRBJ2-1, with 14 bases identical to TRBD2. Sequenced: blood. The CDR3: CASSQDNRLAGGEQFF. CDR3 coding DNA: TGTGCCAGCAGCCAAGATAACCGACTAGCGGGGGGGGAGCAGTTCTTC.